A selection of T cell receptor beta chains follows, all from one sample in a study of blood T cell repertoires in COVID-19. Clones were sequenced by immunoSEQ multiplex PCR, and TCRdb holds only the in-frame ones, with some missing. Of approximately 150,000 clones listed, about four fifths are singletons. Sample: peripheral blood. All receptors derive from a man aged 55 to 70 with acute or convalescent COVID-19. Both conserved end residues are part of each CDR3. The D gene is left open where the match is weak. Only some rows state a clone size, as once, few, many or a class for expanded clones.

16	TRBD1	once	TRBV11-1	TRBJ2-5	CASSKSGTGIQETQYF	TGTGCCAGCAGCAAATCTGGGACAGGAATTCAAGAGACCCAGTACTTC
17	-	-	TRBV29-1	TRBJ2-6	CSVASQALSSGANVLTF	TGCAGCGTTGCCTCGCAGGCTCTTAGCTCTGGGGCCAACGTCCTGACTTTC
13	TRBD1	-	TRBV12-3/TRBV12-4	TRBJ1-2	CASSLNRGYGYTF	TGTGCCAGCAGTTTGAACAGGGGATATGGCTACACCTTC
14	-	once	TRBV28	TRBJ2-1	CASSRTGVYNEQFF	TGTGCCAGCAGTAGGACGGGAGTCTACAATGAGCAGTTCTTC
14	-	once	TRBV24-1	TRBJ2-7	CATSDPDSPYEQYF	TGTGCCACCAGTGACCCGGACAGTCCCTACGAGCAGTACTTC
15	-	-	TRBV19	TRBJ2-2	CASTTHGGNTGELFF	TGTGCCAGTACCACCCATGGAGGGAACACCGGGGAGCTGTTTTTT
20	TRBD1	-	TRBV10-3	TRBJ2-2	CAISAEGQGQGARNTGELFF	TGTGCCATCAGTGCCGAAGGTCAAGGACAGGGGGCGCGGAACACCGGGGAGCTGTTTTTT
14	TRBD2	-	TRBV10-1	TRBJ2-7	CASSEGLASYEQYF	TGCGCCAGCAGTGAGGGACTAGCGAGCTACGAGCAGTACTTC
13	-	once	TRBV5-1	TRBJ2-7	CASSWTAAYEQYF	TGCGCCAGCAGTTGGACAGCGGCCTACGAGCAGTACTTC
16	TRBD2	-	TRBV2	TRBJ2-4	CASSGTSGRAGGNQYF	TGTGCCAGCAGTGGGACTAGCGGGAGGGCCGGGGGTAATCAGTACTTC
12	-	-	TRBV30	TRBJ1-5	CAWSSPGGREHF	TGTGCCTGGAGTTCACCGGGGGGCCGAGAGCATTTT
17	-	few	TRBV5-1	TRBJ2-3	CASQGGFGGAFTDTQYF	TGCGCCAGCCAGGGAGGATTTGGGGGAGCCTTCACAGATACGCAGTATTTT
15	-	-	TRBV6-5	TRBJ2-2	CASSPVRRSTGELFF	TGTGCCAGCAGCCCCGTGAGGAGGTCTACCGGGGAGCTGTTTTTT
16	-	once	TRBV19	TRBJ1-5	CASSVTRTVSNQPQHF	TGTGCCAGTAGTGTGACTAGGACGGTGAGCAATCAGCCCCAGCATTTT
15	-	-	TRBV14	TRBJ2-7	CASSQEASMSYEQYF	TGTGCCAGCAGCCAAGAGGCTAGCATGTCCTACGAGCAGTACTTC
12	TRBD1	-	TRBV7-9	TRBJ2-7	CASSRGPYEQYF	TGTGCCAGCAGCAGGGGGCCCTACGAGCAGTACTTC
16	-	-	TRBV21-1	TRBJ1-2	CASSLKTRAPNYGYTF	TGTGCCAGCAGCCTAAAGACGAGGGCTCCTAACTATGGCTACACCTTC
13	TRBD1	-	TRBV11-2	TRBJ2-7	CASSLGDRDEQYF	TGTGCCAGCAGCTTAGGGGACAGGGACGAGCAGTACTTC
14	TRBD1	-	TRBV30	TRBJ1-2	CAWSYGQGGYGYTF	TGTGCCTGGAGTTACGGACAGGGAGGATATGGCTACACCTTC
15	-	-	TRBV4-2	TRBJ1-4	CASSQGEGSSEKLFF	TGTGCCAGCAGCCAAGGTGAGGGCTCGAGTGAAAAACTGTTTTTT
16	TRBD1	few	TRBV7-9	TRBJ2-2	CASSLGQGENTGELFF	TGTGCCAGCAGCTTAGGACAGGGGGAGAACACCGGGGAGCTGTTTTTT
16	TRBD2	-	TRBV19	TRBJ2-3	CASSKGTSGRTDTQYF	TGTGCCAGTAGTAAAGGGACTAGCGGCCGCACAGATACGCAGTATTTT
16	TRBD1	-	TRBV2	TRBJ1-5	CASRPGQGLTGQPQHF	TGTGCCAGCAGGCCGGGACAGGGGTTAACAGGTCAGCCCCAGCATTTT
17	-	-	TRBV2	TRBJ2-1	CASKVGLGGGGRNEQFF	TGTGCCAGCAAGGTTGGCTTGGGAGGGGGTGGGCGCAATGAGCAGTTCTTC
15	-	-	TRBV9	TRBJ1-1	CASSRWGEEDTEAFF	TGTGCCAGCAGCCGATGGGGGGAGGAGGACACTGAAGCTTTCTTT
14	TRBD2	few	TRBV19	TRBJ2-1	CASSISGLGYEQFF	TGTGCCAGTAGTATTTCGGGACTAGGATATGAGCAGTTCTTC
11	-	-	TRBV5-1	TRBJ1-2	CASSEGVGYTF	TGCGCCAGCAGCGAAGGGGTTGGCTACACCTTC
19	TRBD2	-	TRBV6-4	TRBJ2-7	CASSDSRRDSPSGTYEQYF	TGTGCCAGCAGTGACTCCCGCCGGGACAGTCCTAGCGGGACCTACGAGCAGTACTTC
15	-	few	TRBV29-1	TRBJ1-2	CSVEQSADRYGGYTF	TGCAGCGTTGAACAATCGGCCGACCGGTACGGGGGCTACACCTTC
15	TRBD1	-	TRBV14	TRBJ2-3	CASSATGTGGHTQYF	TGTGCCAGCAGCGCCACCGGGACAGGGGGTCATACGCAGTATTTT
16	TRBD2	few	TRBV11-1	TRBJ2-7	CASSPGLADKTYEQYF	TGTGCCAGCAGCCCGGGACTAGCGGATAAAACCTACGAGCAGTACTTC
16	-	few	TRBV5-1	TRBJ1-2	CASSDGQTPSFYGYTF	TGCGCCAGCAGCGACGGACAGACTCCATCCTTCTATGGCTACACCTTC
12	-	once	TRBV5-1	TRBJ2-3	CASRESGDTQYF	TGCGCCAGCAGAGAGTCGGGAGATACGCAGTATTTT
15	-	-	TRBV9	TRBJ2-2	CASSGEPPGTGELFF	TGTGCCAGCAGCGGAGAGCCCCCGGGGACCGGGGAGCTGTTTTTT
15	-	-	TRBV7-2	TRBJ1-3	CASSLSPGTGNTIYF	TGTGCCAGCAGCTTATCTCCGGGGACTGGAAACACCATATATTTT